This is a list of T cell receptor beta chains from one sample in a study of early T cells in non-severe SARS-CoV-2 infection. TCRdb itself ran the 5' RACE reads through MiXCR, one entry per CDR3 protein. The sample carries approximately 56,000 distinct CDR3 sequences, 9.1% recorded once. The material sequenced was whole blood. Every receptor here comes from an adult who was a healthcare worker with PCR-confirmed SARS-CoV-2 infection or an uninfected control (not recorded which). The CDR3 runs from the conserved cysteine through the conserved F or W. Where a row states a size, it is once, few, many or the class of an expanded clone; other rows omit it.

V gene	clone size	J gene	CDR3 protein
TRBV27	-	TRBJ2-1	CASSPSGGFHEQFF
TRBV11-1	-	TRBJ1-6	CASSFKQGYNSPLHF
TRBV5-1	many	TRBJ2-2	CASSLGTATNTGELFF
TRBV25-1	many	TRBJ2-3	CASRRGGAGDTQYF
TRBV7-3	-	TRBJ2-2	CASSPPGTGNAGELFF
TRBV12-3/TRBV12-4	once	TRBJ2-1	CASLAGGVLGEQFF
TRBV5-1	-	TRBJ2-6	CASSPGGANVLTF
TRBV30	many	TRBJ1-1	CAWSLGRGGTEAFF
TRBV12-3/TRBV12-4	few	TRBJ2-7	CASRGTGRTYEQYF
TRBV9	few	TRBJ1-6	CASSVGTGHSPLHF
TRBV29-1	many	TRBJ2-7	CSVVMGLAGGEQYF
TRBV15	few	TRBJ2-3	CATSREQGRSTDTQYF
TRBV6-1	-	TRBJ2-4	CASSVREQRGIALAKNIQYF
TRBV27	few	TRBJ1-2	CASSLAVTNYGYTF
TRBV5-1	many	TRBJ2-4	CASSPGQGDIQYF
TRBV19	many	TRBJ2-1	CASSGPRPGEQFF
TRBV6-6	many	TRBJ1-1	CASTTQGVTEAFF
TRBV7-2	few	TRBJ2-5	CASSLGGRQMETQYF
TRBV7-2	many	TRBJ2-1	CASSLEAGARFF
TRBV3-1	many	TRBJ1-3	CASSQVLGALSGNTIYF
TRBV20-1	many	TRBJ2-3	CSASVGLVVADTQYF
TRBV7-2	many	TRBJ2-1	CASSLLTEQFF
TRBV25-1	-	TRBJ2-1	CASSPRLAGGPILYNEQFF
TRBV7-2	many	TRBJ2-3	CASSQGSATDTQYF
TRBV5-8	many	TRBJ2-2	CASSFEYTGELFF
TRBV11-2	few	TRBJ2-5	CASSLAGGGETQYF
TRBV4-2	-	TRBJ1-2	CASSHGDRGPYGYTF
TRBV12-5	-	TRBJ2-3	CASGLETGTGTDTQYF
TRBV6-6	many	TRBJ1-2	CASSLGPDGYTF
TRBV4-1	-	TRBJ1-2	CASSQGGPYGYTF
TRBV7-8	many	TRBJ2-7	CASRAAGGPEQYF
TRBV9	few	TRBJ2-7	CASSDDSSSYEQYF
TRBV29-1	many	TRBJ2-3	CSAVGLAGGGDTQYF
TRBV4-2	-	TRBJ2-7	CASSPSGDYEQYF
TRBV25-1	many	TRBJ1-2	CASSEWGKDGYTF
TRBV10-1	many	TRBJ1-6	CASSPGLNSPLHF
TRBV2	-	TRBJ2-1	CASSPQPGEQFF
TRBV20-1	many	TRBJ2-3	CRVTEGTRADTQYF
TRBV6-1	many	TRBJ1-3	CASRALEGRQNSGNTIYF
TRBV11-2	many	TRBJ2-7	CASSRGAQWSYEQYF
TRBV20-1	-	TRBJ2-5	CSAGLAGVETQYF
TRBV2	few	TRBJ2-4	CASMEETKNIQYF
TRBV5-1	-	TRBJ2-2	CASSLTSANTGELFF
TRBV19	many	TRBJ1-5	CASSIFGRANQPQHF
TRBV7-2	many	TRBJ2-7	CASSIGAGGDEQYF
TRBV11-2	many	TRBJ2-7	CASSPTSGRAQRYEQYF